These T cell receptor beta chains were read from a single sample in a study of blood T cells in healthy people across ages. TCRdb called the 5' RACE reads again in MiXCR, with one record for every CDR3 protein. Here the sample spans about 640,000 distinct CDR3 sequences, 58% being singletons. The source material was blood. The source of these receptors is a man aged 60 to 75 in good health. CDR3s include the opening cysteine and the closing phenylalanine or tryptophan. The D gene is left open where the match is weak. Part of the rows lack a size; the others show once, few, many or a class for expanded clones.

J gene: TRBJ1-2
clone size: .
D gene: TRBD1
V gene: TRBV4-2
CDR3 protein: CASSQGLGQGAGGYTF
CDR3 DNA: TGTGCCAGCAGCCAAGGCCTGGGACAGGGGGCGGGTGGCTACACCTTC

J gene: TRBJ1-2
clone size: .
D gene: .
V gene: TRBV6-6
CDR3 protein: CASSYGIGVYGYTF
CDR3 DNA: TGTGCCAGCAGTTACGGGATAGGGGTGTATGGCTACACCTTC

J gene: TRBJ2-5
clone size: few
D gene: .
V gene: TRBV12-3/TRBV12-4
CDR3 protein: CASSLAGRVQETQYF
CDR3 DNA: TGTGCCAGCAGTTTAGCGGGGAGAGTCCAAGAGACCCAGTACTTC

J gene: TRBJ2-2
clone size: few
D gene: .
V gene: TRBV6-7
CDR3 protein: CARSAGITGELFF
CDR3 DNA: TGTGCCAGATCTGCGGGGATCACCGGGGAGCTGTTTTTT

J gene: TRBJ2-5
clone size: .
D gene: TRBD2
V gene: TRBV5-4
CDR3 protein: CASSDSGGAETQYF
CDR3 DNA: TGTGCCAGCAGTGATAGCGGGGGTGCAGAGACCCAGTACTTC

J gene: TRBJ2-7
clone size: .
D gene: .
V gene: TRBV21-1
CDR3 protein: CASSKVGTGGSYEQYF
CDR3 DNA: TGTGCCAGCAGCAAAGTCGGGACAGGGGGCTCCTACGAGCAGTACTTC

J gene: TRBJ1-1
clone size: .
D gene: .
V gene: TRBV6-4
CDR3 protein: CASSKEGTTEAFF
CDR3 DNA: TGTGCCAGCAGTAAGGAGGGGACCACTGAAGCTTTCTTT

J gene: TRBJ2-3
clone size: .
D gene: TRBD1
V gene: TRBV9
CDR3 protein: CASSARTGDTDTQYF
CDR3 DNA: TGTGCCAGCAGCGCCCGGACAGGGGACACAGATACGCAGTATTTT

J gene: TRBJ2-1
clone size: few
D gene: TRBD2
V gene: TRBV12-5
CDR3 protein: CASAYSGASYNEQFF
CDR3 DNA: TGTGCTAGTGCCTATAGCGGGGCCTCCTACAATGAGCAGTTCTTC

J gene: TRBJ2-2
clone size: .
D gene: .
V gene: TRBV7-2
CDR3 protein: CASSPWAINTGELFF
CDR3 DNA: TGTGCCAGCAGCCCCTGGGCAATTAACACCGGGGAGCTGTTTTTT

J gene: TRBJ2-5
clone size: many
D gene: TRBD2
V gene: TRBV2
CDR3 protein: CASSEGGTTQETQYF
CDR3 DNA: TGTGCCAGCAGTGAAGGGGGGACTACCCAAGAGACCCAGTACTTC

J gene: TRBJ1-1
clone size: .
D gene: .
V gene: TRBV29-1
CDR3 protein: CSVETTENTEAFF
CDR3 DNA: TGCAGCGTTGAGACGACGGAGAACACTGAAGCTTTCTTT

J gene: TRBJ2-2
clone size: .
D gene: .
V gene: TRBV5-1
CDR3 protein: CASSLDSANTGELFF
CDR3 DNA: TGCGCCAGCAGCCTGGACAGCGCGAACACCGGGGAGCTGTTTTTT

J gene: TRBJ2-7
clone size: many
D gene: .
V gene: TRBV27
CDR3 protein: CASSPIYEQYF
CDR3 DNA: TGTGCCAGCAGTCCTATCTACGAGCAGTACTTC

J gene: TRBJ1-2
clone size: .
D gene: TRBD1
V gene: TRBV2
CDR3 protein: CASTSGQGQRGYTF
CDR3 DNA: TGTGCCAGCACTTCGGGACAGGGCCAACGAGGCTACACCTTC

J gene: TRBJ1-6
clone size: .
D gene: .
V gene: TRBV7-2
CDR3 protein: CASSPSWGSVNSPLHF
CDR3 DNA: TGTGCCAGCAGCCCCTCTTGGGGCTCTGTTAATTCACCCCTCCACTTT

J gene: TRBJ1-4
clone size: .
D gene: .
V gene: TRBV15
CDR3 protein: CATSRARGAEKMFF
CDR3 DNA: TGTGCCACCAGCAGAGCTCGGGGTGCCGAAAAAATGTTTTTT

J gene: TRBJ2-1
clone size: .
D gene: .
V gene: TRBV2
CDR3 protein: CASRHDRDNEQFF
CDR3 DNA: TGTGCCAGCAGGCATGACAGAGACAATGAGCAGTTCTTC

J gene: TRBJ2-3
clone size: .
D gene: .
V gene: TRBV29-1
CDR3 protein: CSVEDTGQTSTDTQYF
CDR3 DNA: TGCAGCGTTGAAGATACCGGCCAGACTTCCACAGATACGCAGTATTTT

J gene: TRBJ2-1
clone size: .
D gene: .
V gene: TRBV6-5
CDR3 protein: CASRASSSAQFF
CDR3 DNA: TGTGCCAGCAGGGCGAGCTCATCGGCGCAGTTCTTC

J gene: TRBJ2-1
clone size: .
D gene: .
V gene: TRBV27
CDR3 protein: CASSLKVDNEQFF
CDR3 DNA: TGTGCCAGCAGTTTAAAGGTAGACAATGAGCAGTTCTTC

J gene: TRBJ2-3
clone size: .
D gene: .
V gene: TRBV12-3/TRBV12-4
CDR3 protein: CASSLGVSGDTQYF
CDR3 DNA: TGTGCCAGCAGCCTGGGAGTGAGTGGTGATACGCAGTATTTT

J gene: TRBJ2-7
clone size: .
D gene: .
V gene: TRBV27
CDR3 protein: CASHPRTATYEQYF
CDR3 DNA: TGTGCCAGCCATCCCCGGACAGCCACCTACGAGCAGTACTTC

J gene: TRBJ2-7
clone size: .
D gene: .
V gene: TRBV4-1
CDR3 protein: CASSQDPQGGTWEQYF
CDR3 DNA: TGCGCCAGCAGCCAAGACCCCCAGGGGGGAACGTGGGAGCAGTACTTC

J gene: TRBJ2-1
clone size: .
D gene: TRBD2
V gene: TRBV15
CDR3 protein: CATSRGLMEQFF
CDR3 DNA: TGTGCCACCAGCAGGGGACTAATGGAGCAGTTCTTC

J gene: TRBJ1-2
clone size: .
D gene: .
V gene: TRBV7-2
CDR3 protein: CASRRDAGPYGYTF
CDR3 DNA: TGTGCCAGCAGAAGGGACGCCGGCCCCTATGGCTACACCTTC

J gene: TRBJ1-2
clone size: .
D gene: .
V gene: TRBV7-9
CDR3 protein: CASTRDGSGYTF
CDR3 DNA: TGTGCCAGCACCCGGGACGGCTCTGGCTACACCTTC